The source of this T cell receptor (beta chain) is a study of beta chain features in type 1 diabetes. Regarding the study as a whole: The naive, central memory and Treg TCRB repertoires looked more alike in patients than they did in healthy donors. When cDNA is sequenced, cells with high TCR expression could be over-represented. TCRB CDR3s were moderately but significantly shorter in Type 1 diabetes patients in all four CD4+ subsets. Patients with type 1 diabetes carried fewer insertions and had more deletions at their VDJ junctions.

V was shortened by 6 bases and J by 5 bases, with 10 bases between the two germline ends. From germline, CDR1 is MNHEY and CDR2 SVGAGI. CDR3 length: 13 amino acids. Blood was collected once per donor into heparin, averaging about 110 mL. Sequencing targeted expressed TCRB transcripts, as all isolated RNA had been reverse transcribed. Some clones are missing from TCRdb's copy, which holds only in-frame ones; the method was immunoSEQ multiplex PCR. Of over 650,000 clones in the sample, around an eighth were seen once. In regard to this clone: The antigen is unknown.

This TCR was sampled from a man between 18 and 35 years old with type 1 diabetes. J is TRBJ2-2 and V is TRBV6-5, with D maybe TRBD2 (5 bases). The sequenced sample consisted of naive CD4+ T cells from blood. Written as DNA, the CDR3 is TGTGCCAGCAGACTCGGGGTGACCGGGGAGCTGTTTTTT. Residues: CASRLGVTGELFF.